Listed here are 20 T cell receptor beta chains from one sample, sequenced in a study of OX40 agonist ivuxolimab in advanced cancers. Measured with immunoSEQ multiplex PCR; TCRdb has only the in-frame clones, and not every one. Altogether around 75,000 clones are present, more than 80% being singletons, with the ten largest covering more than 8.5%. This specimen consisted of CD4+ or CD8+ T cells sorted from blood, obtained in a trial of the OX40 agonist ivuxolimab. The receptors derive from an adult with an advanced solid tumor such as melanoma, head and neck, liver or kidney cancer.

This chain links TRBV9 with TRBJ2-5; D tentatively fits TRBD1 or TRBD2 (5 bases each). Germline CDR1 reads SGDLS; CDR2 reads YYNGEE. The ends were cut back, 1 base at V and 2 bases at J, with 12 bases in the middle. CDR3 size: 15 residues. The CDR3 reads CASSVRDGPQETQYF. CDR3 nucleotide sequence: TGTGCCAGCAGCGTAAGGGACGGGCCGCAAGAGACCCAGTACTTC.

This sequence joins TRBV6-5 and TRBJ2-7; no clear D. The germline V gene has CDR1 MNHEY and CDR2 SVGAGI. Trimming cost V 4 bases and J 1 base, with 8 bases left between them. The CDR3 length is 13 residues. The CDR3: CASSWAESYEQYF. The DNA of the CDR3 is TGTGCCAGCAGTTGGGCTGAGTCCTACGAGCAGTACTTC.

The V gene is TRBV5-1, the J gene TRBJ1-3, with 8 bases aligning to TRBD1. The ends lost 4 bases at V and 4 bases at J; junction bases unmatched: 7. The CDR3 totals 15 residues. Germline V CDR1 and CDR2: SGHRS, YFSETQ. This CDR3 reads CASSVDDRGGNTIYF. In DNA, the CDR3 is TGCGCCAGCAGCGTAGACGACAGGGGAGGAAACACCATATATTTT.

The V gene is TRBV28, the J gene TRBJ2-3; D is perhaps TRBD2 (5 bases). The V end lost 3 bases, the J end lost 6 bases, and 13 bases lay between the germline ends. Germline CDR1 MDHEN, CDR2 SYDVKM. The CDR3 is 14 residues long. The CDR3 DNA is TGTGCCAGCAGTTTTCCGGGATGGGTGGATACGCAGTATTTT. The encoded protein is CASSFPGWVDTQYF.

The rearrangement links TRBV6-5 to TRBJ2-6; D uncertain. The CDR3 runs 14 residues. With 7 bases removed from V and 1 base from J, the gap between germline ends came to 8 bases. Germline V gene lookup returns CDR1 MNHEY and CDR2 SVGAGI. In DNA, the CDR3 is TGTGCCAGCATAGGGTCTTCTGGGGCCAACGTCCTGACTTTC. It codes for CASIGSSGANVLTF.

V usage is TRBV28 and J usage is TRBJ1-2; D may be TRBD1 (5 bases). V gave up 4 bases and J gave up 1 base, with 19 bases separating them. The CDR3 consists of 17 residues. Germline V gives CDR1 MDHEN, CDR2 SYDVKM. CDR3 sequence reads: CASSYPDSSFINYGYTF. The CDR3 bases are TGTGCCAGCAGTTACCCTGACAGCTCCTTTATTAACTATGGCTACACCTTC.

The genes are TRBV15 and TRBJ2-7; possible D gene TRBD2, 5 bases. Trimming removed 0 bases at V and 1 base at J, with 13 bases between. The CDR3 spans 16 residues. Germline values: CDR1 LNHNV, CDR2 YYDKDF (reference sequence). The CDR3 spells CATSREIMSGSYEQYF. CDR3 DNA: TGTGCCACCAGCAGAGAAATTATGAGCGGTTCCTACGAGCAGTACTTC.

This chain joins TRBV7-6 and TRBJ2-7, with D possibly TRBD1 on 5 matching bases. Between the trimmed V and J ends, which lost 4 bases and 2 bases, there was a span of 12 bases. Germline CDR1 is SGHVS and CDR2 is FNYEAQ. This CDR3 contains 14 residues. Here the CDR3 reads CASSSRTQAYEQYF. Here the CDR3 DNA reads TGTGCCAGCAGCTCCCGGACACAAGCCTACGAGCAGTACTTC. The whole variable domain, filled in from reference TRBV7-6 and TRBJ2-7, reads GAGVSQSPRYKVTKRGQDVALRCDPISGHVSLYWYRQALGQGPEFLTYFNYEAQQDKSGLPNDRFSAERPEGSISTLTIQRTEQRDSAMYRCASSSRTQAYEQYFGPGTRLTVT.

This chain connects TRBV5-4 to TRBJ2-1, with TRBD2 matching 15 bases. CDR3 size: 15 residues. Trimming cost V 4 bases and J 8 bases; bases outside gene matches: 4. Per the germline V gene, CDR1 is SGHNT and CDR2 is YYREEE (reference sequence). In nucleotides, the CDR3 is TGTGCCAGCAGCATAGGACTAGCGGGAGGGGATGAGCAGTTCTTC. This translates into CASSIGLAGGDEQFF.

The gene calls are TRBV7-2 and TRBJ2-7, with a tentative D call TRBD1 (7 bases). The CDR3 has 15 residues. Germline V lookup: CDR1 SGHTA, CDR2 FQGNSA. V was shortened by 4 bases and J by 3 bases, with 16 bases between the two germline ends. CDR3 in DNA: TGTGCCAGCAGCTACGCCAGGGGGGCCCACTACGAGCAGTACTTC. Its protein product is CASSYARGAHYEQYF.

This chain connects TRBV7-3 to TRBJ2-7; 10 positions match TRBD1. The CDR3 runs 14 residues. Trimming took 2 bases from V and 7 from J; bases not matched to a gene: 5. CDR1 is SGHTA, CDR2 FQGTGA, per germline. The CDR3 spells CASSLRDRGLEQYF. DNA for the CDR3: TGTGCCAGCAGCTTACGGGACAGGGGACTGGAGCAGTACTTC.

The J gene is TRBJ2-2, the V gene TRBV5-1; 7 nucleotides match TRBD1. Per germline, CDR1 SGHRS and CDR2 YFSETQ. This CDR3 spans 15 amino acids. Trimming took 1 base from V and 3 from J; bases not matched to a gene: 3. CDR3 residues: CASSLTGAHTGELFF. For the CDR3, the DNA is TGCGCCAGCAGCTTGACAGGGGCTCACACCGGGGAGCTGTTTTTT.

This rearrangement joins TRBV5-6 to TRBJ2-1; TRBD2 might be the D (7 bases). V lost 4 bases, J lost 7 bases, and 21 bases lay in between. This CDR3 region has 16 residues. Germline V gene data show CDR1 as SGHDT and CDR2 as YYEEEE. Here the CDR3 DNA reads TGTGCCAGCAGCCTCCTTGGGGGCGGGAGAGAGAATGAGCAGTTCTTC. Translation gives CASSLLGGGRENEQFF.

This chain links TRBV6-1 with TRBJ1-2, with TRBD1 identical over 9 bases. The germline V gene encodes CDR1 MNHNS and CDR2 SASEGT. The CDR3 has 13 residues. V lost 5 bases to trimming and J lost 10 bases; unmatched junction nucleotides: 8. The CDR3 sequence is CASSPRTGEAYTF. The CDR3 nucleotides are TGTGCCAGCAGTCCCCGGACAGGGGAGGCCTACACCTTC.

The V and J genes are TRBV6-5 and TRBJ2-7; TRBD1 aligns across 9 bases. CDR3 length: 16 amino acids. Germline CDR1 reads MNHEY; CDR2 reads SVGAGI. V trimming: 0 bases; J trimming: 7 bases; junction bases outside the gene matches: 10. The CDR3, as DNA: TGTGCCAGCAGTTACTCATCGGACAGGGGATTTGTAGAGCAGTACTTC. Its protein is CASSYSSDRGFVEQYF.

CDR3 residues: CARSGRDRGLYEQYF. The DNA for the CDR3 is TGTGCCAGAAGCGGCCGGGACAGGGGGCTGTATGAGCAGTACTTC. The chain links TRBV5-3 to TRBJ2-7, with 12 bases lining up with TRBD1. TRBV5-3 is sorted into the ORF group, with uncertain function. The CDR3 runs 15 residues. V was clipped by 4 bases and J by 7 bases; unmatched bases: 9.

The CDR3, as DNA: TGTGCCAGCAGCCAACTAAGAGTTGCCCTCAATCAGCCCCAGCATTTT. As protein: CASSQLRVALNQPQHF. The chain employs TRBV7-8 and TRBJ1-5, with unresolved D. This CDR3 spans 16 amino acids. V was shortened by 5 bases and J by 3 bases, with 17 bases between the two germline ends. The germline V gene has CDR1 SGHVS and CDR2 FQNEAQ.

The CDR3 sequence is CASSQGHGRQGVNTEAFF. The DNA for the CDR3 is TGCGCCAGCAGCCAAGGTCACGGGAGACAGGGAGTGAACACTGAAGCTTTCTTT. V usage is TRBV4-1 and J usage is TRBJ1-1; TRBD1 aligns across 7 bases. Germline-derived CDR1 and CDR2 are MGHRA and YSYEKL. With V trimmed by 1 base and J by 0 bases, 11 bases remained unmatched. The CDR3 consists of 18 residues.

This chain joins TRBV2 and TRBJ1-1; D possibly corresponds to TRBD1 (6 bases). There are 14 residues in the CDR3. Germline V lookup: CDR1 SNHLY, CDR2 FYNNEI. V lost 3 bases and J 5 bases, leaving 13 bases between the germline ends. CDR3 residues: CASSERQAGTEAFF. Written as DNA, the CDR3 is TGTGCCAGCAGTGAGAGACAGGCGGGGACTGAAGCTTTCTTT.

The chain links TRBV5-1 to TRBJ2-7, with 8 bases that match TRBD2. The CDR3 runs 15 residues. Trimming took 0 bases from V and 6 from J; bases not matched to a gene: 8. Germline lookup yields CDR1 SGHRS and CDR2 YFSETQ. The CDR3 nucleotides read TGCGCCAGCAGCTTGGGAGCGGGAGAGGGACTCGAGCAGTACTTC. Protein sequence: CASSLGAGEGLEQYF.